The 22 T cell receptor beta chains below were found in one sample sequenced in a study of T-cell memory formation after mild COVID-19. One entry per CDR3 protein results from TCRdb running MiXCR on the 5' RACE reads. The data hold fewer than 700,000 distinct CDR3 sequences, with roughly a fifth observed a single time. Source material: PBMCs or a T cell subset sorted from them (not recorded which). These receptors originate from an adult woman who had mild COVID-19 (a few samples of this study predate the infection). Cell type and time point are not known.

This clonotype has just a few counts. The rearrangement joins TRBV4-3 to TRBJ2-7; 10 nucleotides match TRBD2. V shed 2 bases, J shed 0 bases, and the junction held 4 bases outside the gene matches. Germline V CDR1 and CDR2: LGHNA, YSLEER. This CDR3 is 16 amino acids long. The CDR3 sequence: CASSQLAGEGSYEQYF. CDR3 bases: TGCGCCAGCAGCCAACTAGCGGGAGAGGGCTCCTACGAGCAGTACTTC.

This clonotype was counted a few times. The chain links TRBV29-1 to TRBJ2-7; 9 nucleotides match TRBD1. Germline V gene lookup returns CDR1 SQVTM and CDR2 ANQGSEA. This CDR3 has 13 residues. Trimming at V came to 6 bases and at J to 7 bases, leaving 10 bases not matched to a gene. The CDR3 reads CSVPGTGRREQYF. CDR3 nucleotide sequence: TGCAGCGTCCCCGGGACAGGGCGACGTGAGCAGTACTTC.

J is TRBJ2-2 and V is TRBV24-1; D not certain. This CDR3 has 14 amino acids. Germline CDR1 KGHDR, CDR2 SFDVKD. V shed 8 bases and J shed 0 bases, with 9 bases lying between them. CDR3 DNA sequence: TGTGCCACCACGACAAGGGCGAACACCGGGGAGCTGTTTTTT. It yields the protein CATTTRANTGELFF.

This chain joins TRBV7-8 and TRBJ1-5; D not resolved. Trimming took off 1 base at V and 2 bases at J, with 9 bases between the two ends. This CDR3 has 15 residues. CDR1 and CDR2 from the germline V gene are SGHVS and FQNEAQ. The CDR3 DNA is TGTGCCAGCAGCTTAGTTTCCGTCGGCAATCAGCCCCAGCATTTT. It codes for CASSLVSVGNQPQHF. Using reference TRBV7-8 and TRBJ1-5 for the parts outside the CDR3, the full variable domain is GAGVSQSPRYKVAKRGQDVALRCDPISGHVSLFWYQQALGQGPEFLTYFQNEAQLDKSGLPSDRFFAERPEGSVSTLKIQRTQQEDSAVYLCASSLVSVGNQPQHFGDGTRLSIL.

The V call is TRBV9, the J call TRBJ2-3; the D gene is possibly TRBD2 (6 bases). The CDR3 is 15 amino acids. Germline CDR1 and CDR2: SGDLS and YYNGEE. The V gene lost 6 bases and the J gene lost 1 base, with 15 bases spanning the gap. Here the CDR3 DNA reads TGTGCCAGCAACCCCCGTCCGGGGGGCACAGATACGCAGTATTTT. Translated: CASNPRPGGTDTQYF.

V is TRBV7-6 and J is TRBJ2-7; unclear D gene. The germline V and J ends were trimmed by 6 bases and 2 bases, with 11 bases remaining between them. Germline V gene sequence: CDR1 SGHVS, CDR2 FNYEAQ. The CDR3 spans 13 residues. CDR3 amino acids: CASSLADTYEQYF. The CDR3 nucleotides are TGTGCCAGCAGTCTCGCAGATACCTACGAGCAGTACTTC.

The genes are TRBV4-3 and TRBJ2-7; 14 bases agree with TRBD2. The CDR3 totals 17 residues. The V segment lost 0 bases and the J segment 2 bases; nucleotides outside the gene matches: 3. Germline-derived CDR1 and CDR2 are LGHNA and YSLEER. DNA for the CDR3: TGCGCCAGCAGCCAAGATAGGGGACTAGCGGGAGCCTACGAGCAGTACTTC. It is translated as CASSQDRGLAGAYEQYF.

CDR3 protein: CASSPQSSGLTYEQYF. The CDR3 DNA reads TGTGCCAGCTCACCACAGAGTAGCGGGCTTACCTACGAGCAGTACTTC. The rearrangement links TRBV18 to TRBJ2-7, with 7 bases fitting TRBD2. Germline CDR1 KGHSH, CDR2 LQKENI. V was clipped by 1 base and J by 2 bases; unmatched bases: 8. The CDR3 has 16 amino acids.

The chain joins TRBV12-3 or TRBV12-4 to TRBJ2-5, with D unclear. This CDR3 is built from 12 residues. The germline V and J ends were trimmed by 5 bases and 1 base, with 5 bases remaining between them. CDR3 sequence (DNA): TGTGCCAGCAGTAATTCCCAAGAGACCCAGTACTTC. Translation: CASSNSQETQYF.

There are a few counts of this clonotype. The rearrangement links TRBV5-1 to TRBJ2-1; TRBD2 aligns across 9 bases. The CDR3 is 14 residues long. V lost 4 bases, J lost 4 bases, and 3 bases stayed unmatched. Germline-derived CDR1 and CDR2 are SGHRS and YFSETQ. The CDR3 protein is CASSVAGEYNEQFF. DNA of the CDR3: TGCGCCAGCAGCGTAGCGGGGGAATACAATGAGCAGTTCTTC.

This clonotype showed up many times. The J gene is TRBJ2-3, the V gene TRBV5-5; TRBD1 is a possible D gene (6 bases). The V end was cut by 6 bases, the J end by 3 bases, with 11 bases between. Per the germline V gene, CDR1 is SGHKS and CDR2 is YYEKEE (reference sequence). The CDR3 runs to 13 residues. The CDR3 nucleotides are TGTGCCAGCACCGGACAGTGGACAGATACGCAGTATTTT. Encoded protein: CASTGQWTDTQYF.

In its sample, this clonotype was seen a few times. This rearrangement joins TRBV20-1 to TRBJ2-1; the match to TRBD2 covers 10 bases. The CDR3 contains 16 residues. Germline V lookup: CDR1 DFQATT, CDR2 SNEGSKA (reference sequence). V trimming: 3 bases; J trimming: 1 base; junction bases outside the gene matches: 6. For the CDR3, the DNA is TGCAGTGCTAGTCGAGTAGCGGGAGGTTCCTACAATGAGCAGTTCTTC. Protein: CSASRVAGGSYNEQFF.

This clonotype was seen ten or more times. This chain links TRBV28 with TRBJ2-4; D is unresolved. Trimming cost V 3 bases and J 0 bases, with 15 bases left between them. Germline-derived CDR1 and CDR2 are MDHEN and SYDVKM. The CDR3 consists of 17 residues. The CDR3 DNA is TGTGCCAGCAGTTTGGGTTCGGTCGTACTAGCCAAAAACATTCAGTACTTC. It yields the protein CASSLGSVVLAKNIQYF.

The chain uses TRBV30 and TRBJ2-7, with D perhaps given as TRBD1 or TRBD2 (5 bases each). The CDR3 length is 15 residues. Germline lookup yields CDR1 GTSNPN and CDR2 SVGIG (reference sequence). Trimming took 0 bases from V and 2 from J, leaving 14 bases between them. CDR3 loop: CAWSVGSGSPYEQYF. CDR3 bases: TGTGCCTGGAGTGTAGGGTCAGGGAGTCCCTACGAGCAGTACTTC.

V usage is TRBV12-3 or TRBV12-4 and J usage is TRBJ2-7; 8 bases are a match to TRBD1. The CDR3 consists of 15 residues. The trim removed 3 bases at V and 5 bases at J, leaving 9 bases unmatched. CDR3 residues: CASSFERQGSDEQYF. CDR3 in DNA: TGTGCCAGCAGTTTCGAAAGACAGGGGTCCGACGAGCAGTACTTC.

Written as DNA, the CDR3 is TGTGCCATCAATCCACGGGGGACAGTGGACGAGCAGTACTTC. This encodes CAINPRGTVDEQYF. This sequence joins TRBV10-3 and TRBJ2-7, with D perhaps matching TRBD1 (7 bases). Germline V gives CDR1 ENHRY, CDR2 SYGVKD. Trimming stripped 7 bases from V and 5 bases from J, with 18 bases between. The CDR3 contains 14 residues.

This clonotype was detected a few times. The V gene is TRBV20-1, the J gene TRBJ2-7; 10 bases align to TRBD2. The CDR3 length is 17 residues. Germline V lookup: CDR1 DFQATT, CDR2 SNEGSKA (reference sequence). V was clipped by 1 base and J by 0 bases; unmatched bases: 9. The CDR3 reads CSARGNVGLAVSYEQYF. CDR3 DNA: TGCAGTGCTAGAGGGAATGTAGGACTAGCGGTCTCCTACGAGCAGTACTTC.

DNA of the CDR3: TGTGCCACTTCCCCCCGGGACTCCTTCTACAATGAGCAGTTCTTC. As protein: CATSPRDSFYNEQFF. This chain links TRBV24-1 with TRBJ2-1, with a weak D call TRBD2 (6 bases). Germline assignment: CDR1 KGHDR and CDR2 SFDVKD. The CDR3 spans 15 residues. V lost 10 bases and J lost 3, with 18 bases in between.

The chain employs TRBV7-2 and TRBJ2-1; 8 positions agree with TRBD1. Looked up from germline, CDR1 is SGHTA and CDR2 is FQGNSA. The CDR3 contains 14 residues. With 5 bases clipped from V and 3 bases from J, the junction kept 3 bases outside the gene matches. CDR3 loop: CASSIGQGYNEQFF. CDR3 DNA: TGTGCCAGCAGCATAGGACAGGGCTACAATGAGCAGTTCTTC.

The rearrangement uses TRBV29-1 and TRBJ2-3, with D perhaps matching TRBD2 (6 bases). V lost 4 bases, J lost 1 base, and 15 bases lay in between. Germline V CDR1 and CDR2: SQVTM, ANQGSEA. This CDR3 spans 15 amino acids. The CDR3 DNA reads as TGCAGCGTTGGCCGAGGAGGGCCTGGCACAGATACGCAGTATTTT. Residues: CSVGRGGPGTDTQYF.

V is TRBV12-3 or TRBV12-4 and J is TRBJ2-5, with D perhaps being TRBD1 or TRBD2 (7 bases each). V was trimmed by 7 bases and J by 5 bases, leaving 14 bases between them. This CDR3 has 13 residues. CDR3 in amino acids: CASTSGGGETQYF. For the CDR3, the DNA is TGTGCCAGCACCTCAGGGGGAGGGGAGACCCAGTACTTC.

The J gene is TRBJ1-2, the V gene TRBV29-1; 7 bases align to TRBD1. The V gene's germline CDR1 is SQVTM and CDR2 ANQGSEA. The CDR3 spans 14 residues. V lost 3 bases to trimming and J lost 8 bases; unmatched junction nucleotides: 12. The CDR3 DNA sequence: TGCAGCGTTGACTCGGGGACAGTTCGTCGGGGCTACACCTTC. It specifies CSVDSGTVRRGYTF.